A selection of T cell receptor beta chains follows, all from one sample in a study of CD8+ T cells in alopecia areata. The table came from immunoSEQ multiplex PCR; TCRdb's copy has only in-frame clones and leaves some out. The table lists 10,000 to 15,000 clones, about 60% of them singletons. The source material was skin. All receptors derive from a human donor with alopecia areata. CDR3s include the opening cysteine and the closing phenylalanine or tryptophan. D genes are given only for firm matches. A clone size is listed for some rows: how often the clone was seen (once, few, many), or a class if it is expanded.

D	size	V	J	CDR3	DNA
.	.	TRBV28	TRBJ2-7	CASSSRYEQYF	TGTGCCAGCAGTTCCAGGTACGAGCAGTACTTC
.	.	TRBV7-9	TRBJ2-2	CASKGWPGELFF	TGTGCCAGCAAGGGTTGGCCCGGGGAGCTGTTTTTT
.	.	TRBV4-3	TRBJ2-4	CASSYHLGPQYF	TGCGCCAGCAGCTACCATCTGGGACCTCAGTACTTC
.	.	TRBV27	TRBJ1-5	CASSLIRPPGNQPQHF	TGTGCCAGCAGTTTAATCCGTCCCCCGGGCAATCAGCCCCAGCATTTT
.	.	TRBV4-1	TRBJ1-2	CASSQNGDGYYGYTF	TGCGCCAGCAGCCAGAATGGCGATGGCTACTATGGCTACACCTTC
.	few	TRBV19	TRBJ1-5	CASSTRGKSNQPQHF	TGTGCCAGTAGTACCAGGGGAAAGAGCAATCAGCCCCAGCATTTT
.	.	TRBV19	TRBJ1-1	CASRQIMNTEAFF	TGTGCCAGTCGACAGATCATGAACACTGAAGCTTTCTTT
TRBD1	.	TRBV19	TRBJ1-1	CASRQDRFGIMNTEAFF	TGTGCCAGTAGGCAGGACAGGTTCGGGATTATGAACACTGAAGCTTTCTTT
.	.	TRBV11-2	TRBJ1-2	CASGQTYGYTF	TGTGCCAGCGGACAGACCTATGGCTACACCTTC
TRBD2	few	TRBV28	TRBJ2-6	CASEREGRSGANVLTF	TGTGCCAGCGAGCGGGAGGGCCGCTCTGGGGCCAACGTCCTGACTTTC
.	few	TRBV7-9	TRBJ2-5	CASSTHTQYF	TGTGCCAGCAGCACTCATACCCAGTACTTC
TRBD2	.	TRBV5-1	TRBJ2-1	CASSEGTSNEQFF	TGCGCCAGCAGCGAGGGGACTAGCAATGAGCAGTTCTTC
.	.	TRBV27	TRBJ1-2	CASSLYPGLGRYGYTF	TGTGCCAGCAGTTTATACCCCGGGTTAGGGAGGTATGGCTACACCTTC
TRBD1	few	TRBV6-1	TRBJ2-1	CASRTGPSSYNEQFF	TGTGCCAGCAGGACAGGGCCTAGCTCCTACAATGAGCAGTTCTTC
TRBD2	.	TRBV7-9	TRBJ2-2	CASSGLATGELFF	TGTGCCAGCAGCGGACTAGCTACCGGGGAGCTGTTTTTT
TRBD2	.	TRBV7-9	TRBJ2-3	CASSPPRGVSTDTQYF	TGTGCCAGCAGCCCCCCGCGGGGGGTAAGCACAGATACGCAGTATTTT
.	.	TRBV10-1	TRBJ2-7	CASSEKVTHEQYF	TGCGCCAGCAGTGAGAAAGTAACCCACGAGCAGTACTTC
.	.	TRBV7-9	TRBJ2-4	CASSPYSGNIQYF	TGTGCCAGCAGCCCCTATTCGGGAAACATTCAGTACTTC
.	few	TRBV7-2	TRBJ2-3	CASSLRPDTQYF	TGTGCCAGCAGCTTACGCCCAGATACGCAGTATTTT
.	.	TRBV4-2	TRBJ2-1	CASSQDWDYNEQFF	TGTGCCAGCAGCCAAGATTGGGACTACAATGAGCAGTTCTTC
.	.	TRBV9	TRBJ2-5	CASSVLSWETQYF	TGTGCCAGCAGCGTATTGTCGTGGGAGACCCAGTACTTC
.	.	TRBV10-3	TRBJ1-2	CAISARGQYGYTF	TGTGCCATCAGTGCCCGGGGACAATATGGCTACACCTTC